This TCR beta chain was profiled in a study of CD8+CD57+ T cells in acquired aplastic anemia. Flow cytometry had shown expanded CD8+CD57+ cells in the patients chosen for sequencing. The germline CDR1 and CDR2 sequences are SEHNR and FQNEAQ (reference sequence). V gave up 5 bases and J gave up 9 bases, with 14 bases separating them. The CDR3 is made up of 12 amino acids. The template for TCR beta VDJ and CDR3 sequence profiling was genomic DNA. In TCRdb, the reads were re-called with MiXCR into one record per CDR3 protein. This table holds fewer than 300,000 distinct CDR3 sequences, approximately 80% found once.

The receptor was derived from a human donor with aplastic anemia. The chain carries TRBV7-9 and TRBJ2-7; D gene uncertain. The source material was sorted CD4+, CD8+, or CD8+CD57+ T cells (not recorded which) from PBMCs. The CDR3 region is CASSLSEALQYF. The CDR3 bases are TGTGCCAGCAGCCTAAGTGAGGCACTGCAGTACTTC.